This TCR beta chain was found in a study of blood T cell repertoires in COVID-19. Sequencing was performed with immunoSEQ multiplex PCR; in TCRdb, only in-frame clones are kept and a portion is missing. The repertoire consists of 25,000 to 35,000 clones, with about 90% occurring once and the leading ten covering under 2.5%. The CDR3 sequence is 14 residues long. Germline loops: CDR1 MDHEN, CDR2 SYDVKM. V was pared by 6 bases and J by 5 bases, with 7 bases of the junction left unmatched. Sequencing used peripheral blood. The sequence was collected from a man aged 50 to 60 with active COVID-19. V gene TRBV28 combines with J gene TRBJ2-7; 10 nucleotides line up with TRBD1. The CDR3 DNA follows: TGTGCCAGCAGGGCGGGACAGGGGTTCCACGAGCAGTACTTC. It yields the protein CASRAGQGFHEQYF.